The clone carrying this TCR beta chain was recorded many times. No antigen is known for it. The source of the sample is a study of metastatic and nonmetastatic thyroid tumors. Regarding the study as a whole: Malignant thyroid tumors reportedly had TCR beta diversity that was significantly higher than in benign nodules, in blood and tumor.

MiXCR was used by TCRdb to re-call the PCR reads. The table lists some 33,000 clones, 10% to 14% of them singletons. Among the patients, none had received any treatment before thyroid surgery. Germline V CDR1 and CDR2: MNHEY, SVGEGT. The CDR3 covers 14 residues. The V and J ends lost 0 bases and 14 bases respectively, with 14 bases between them. The sequence was obtained from a female donor with papillary thyroid cancer or a benign thyroid nodule (not recorded which). Some clones in this sample may be carry-over from other donors' samples. The sequenced sample consisted of blood. The chain couples TRBV6-2 or TRBV6-3 to TRBJ1-6, with D uncertain. The CDR3: CASSYSDGQRALHF. CDR3 coding DNA: TGTGCCAGCAGTTACTCGGACGGTCAGAGGGCCCTCCACTTT.